The clone carrying this T cell receptor beta chain was seen more than once but under ten times. Its antigen remains unidentified. The entry originates in a study of shared clonotypes between healthy human individuals. Clones were sequenced by immunoSEQ multiplex PCR, and TCRdb holds only the in-frame ones, with some missing. The data contain roughly 2 million clones, about 95% of them singletons. The naive CD8 fraction comprised CD45RO-negative cells positively selected for CCR7 and excluded terminally differentiated effector memory CD45RA+ cells. Study-wide results and caveats: Naive CD4 clonotypes overlapped across a handful of donors at approximately 5%.

The TCR sequence derives from a man between 18 and 35 years old in good health. Sequenced input: naive CD8+ T cells sorted from blood.

The CDR3 DNA sequence: TGTGCCAGCTCAACGACAGGTTTCTACGAGCAGTACTTC. Translation gives CASSTTGFYEQYF. The chain is built from TRBV18 and TRBJ2-7, with D tentatively TRBD1 (6 bases). Per germline, CDR1 KGHSH and CDR2 LQKENI. The V and J ends lost 5 bases and 3 bases respectively, with 11 bases between them. The CDR3 length is 13 residues.